The 30 T cell receptor beta chains reported below all come from one sample, sequenced in a study of Graves' ophthalmopathy and Graves' hyperthyroidism. Beta-chain TCR CDR3 regions were amplified from RNA transcripts. In the first round, RT-PCR was carried out with HTBI primers, and a multiplex PCR formed the second round. TCRdb recomputed calls from the multiplex PCR reads with MiXCR, one row per CDR3 protein. Here the sample spans over a million distinct CDR3 sequences, less than 45% being singletons. The sequencing input was peripheral blood or thyroid tissue (not recorded which). The receptors stem from an adult man with Graves' hyperthyroidism.

The rearrangement uses TRBV19 and TRBJ1-1; the match to TRBD1 covers 7 bases. With V trimmed by 5 bases and J by 9 bases, 12 bases remained unmatched. CDR1 and CDR2 from the germline V gene are LNHDA and SQIVND (reference sequence). There are 14 residues in the CDR3. The CDR3 DNA reads TGTGCCAGTAGTGCGCATCGGACAGGCTCCCAAGCTTTCTTT. Translating gives CASSAHRTGSQAFF.

The CDR3 sequence is CASTPGTGLPYEQYF. The CDR3 region has the DNA TGTGCCAGTACTCCCGGGACAGGATTACCCTACGAGCAGTACTTC. The chain is built from TRBV19 and TRBJ2-7, with 8 bases lining up with TRBD1. After removal of 7 bases from V and 2 bases from J, the junction contained 10 bases not matched to a gene. The V gene's germline CDR1 is LNHDA and CDR2 SQIVND (reference sequence). CDR3 size: 15 residues.

This clonotype occurred many times. The chain uses TRBV2 and TRBJ1-5; no definite D call. Trimming took 6 bases from V and 8 from J, leaving 11 bases between them. CDR1 and CDR2 (germline): SNHLY, FYNNEI. The CDR3 totals 12 residues. CDR3 bases: TGTGCCAGCAGCCTCCTTTGGGAGCCCCAGCATTTT. Its protein is CASSLLWEPQHF.

The rearrangement links TRBV2 to TRBJ2-2; 7 bases agree with TRBD2. The germline CDR1 and CDR2 sequences are SNHLY and FYNNEI. The CDR3 consists of 13 residues. Trimming took 9 bases from V and 5 from J; bases not matched to a gene: 6. CDR3 bases: TGTGCCAGTATTAGCGGGCGGACCGGGGAGCTGTTTTTT. Encoded protein: CASISGRTGELFF.

V is TRBV10-3 and J is TRBJ2-7, with TRBD1 matching 9 bases. The CDR3 is 15 residues long. J lost 2 bases, V lost 7 bases, and 9 bases had no gene match. CDR1 is ENHRY, CDR2 SYGVKD, per germline. The CDR3 DNA reads as TGTGCCATCAAAGTAGGGACAGGGACAGCCTACGAGCAGTACTTC. Translating gives CAIKVGTGTAYEQYF.

This CDR3 reads CASSGRGCEQYF. In DNA form, the CDR3 reads TGCGCCAGCAGCGGCAGGGGCTGCGAGCAGTACTTC. The chain employs TRBV5-1 and TRBJ2-7; a weak D match, TRBD1 (6 bases). This CDR3 has 12 amino acids. CDR1 SGHRS and CDR2 YFSETQ come from the germline V gene. Trimming took 4 bases from V and 6 from J, leaving 11 bases between them.

Remarks on this clonotype: The junction and the germline gene differ at one end; a read error may be behind it. This chain joins TRBV7-2 and TRBJ1-1, with TRBD1 matching 7 bases. This CDR3 is 15 amino acids long. Germline V gives CDR1 SGHTA, CDR2 FQGNSA. CDR3 DNA sequence: TGCGCCAGCAGCTTTGGGACAGCAAGGGACACTGAAGCTTTCTTT. This translates into CASSFGTARDTEAFF.

Ten or more counts support this clonotype. The V gene is TRBV7-8, the J gene TRBJ2-2; 13 bases are a match to TRBD2. Germline V gene sequence: CDR1 SGHVS, CDR2 FQNEAQ. This CDR3 contains 16 residues. Unmatched junction bases numbered 4, after V lost 5 bases and J lost 4 bases. CDR3: CASSPLAGGGTGELFF. The CDR3 nucleotides are TGTGCCAGCAGCCCACTAGCGGGAGGGGGCACCGGGGAGCTGTTTTTT.

Many counts were recorded for this clonotype. The chain employs TRBV11-2 and TRBJ1-6; D gene uncertain. Germline CDR1 is SGHAT and CDR2 is FQNNGV. The CDR3 consists of 15 residues. The V and J ends lost 6 bases and 2 bases respectively, with 11 bases between them. The CDR3 loop reads CASSLAGTYNSPLHF. The CDR3 coding sequence is TGTGCCAGCAGTCTAGCGGGGACCTATAATTCACCCCTCCACTTT.

This clonotype was recorded at least ten times. The chain combines TRBV6-5 with TRBJ2-2, with 9 positions matching TRBD1. This CDR3 spans 16 amino acids. CDR1 is MNHEY, CDR2 SVGAGI, per germline. V lost 5 bases, J lost 5 bases, and 9 bases stayed unmatched. In DNA, the CDR3 is TGTGCCAGCAGTAGTTTCGTGACAGGGGGGACCGGGGAGCTGTTTTTT. Amino acids: CASSSFVTGGTGELFF.

The rearrangement links TRBV15 to TRBJ1-4; 10 bases align to TRBD1. V lost 2 bases to trimming and J lost 7 bases; unmatched junction nucleotides: 4. CDR1 LNHNV and CDR2 YYDKDF come from the germline V gene (reference sequence). The length of the CDR3 is 15 residues. In nucleotides, the CDR3 is TGTGCCACCAGCAGACGGACAGGGGGGAGTGAAAAACTGTTTTTT. Translating it yields CATSRRTGGSEKLFF.

In this sample, this clonotype turned up many times. The chain joins TRBV7-9 to TRBJ2-2; D gene uncertain. Looked up from germline, CDR1 is SEHNR and CDR2 is FQNEAQ (reference sequence). V lost 2 bases to trimming and J lost 4 bases, with 8 bases between them. CDR3 length equals 14 residues. The CDR3 bases are TGTGCCAGCAGCTTATTAGTGGGCACCGGGGAGCTGTTTTTT. It codes for CASSLLVGTGELFF. Looking up the rest from reference TRBV7-9 and TRBJ2-2 gives the full variable domain: DTGVSQNPRHKITKRGQNVTFRCDPISEHNRLYWYRQTLGQGPEFLTYFQNEAQLEKSRLLSDRFSAERPKGSFSTLEIQRTEQGDSAMYLCASSLLVGTGELFFGEGSRLTVL.

This clonotype was counted a few times. The rearrangement joins TRBV27 to TRBJ2-7; the D gene is possibly TRBD2 (5 bases). Trimming removed 2 bases from V and 3 bases from J, with 11 bases in between. The length of the CDR3 is 14 residues. Germline CDR1 and CDR2: MNHEY and SMNVEV (reference sequence). The CDR3 nucleotides read TGTGCCAGCAGTTTAACTCGACTACACTACGAGCAGTACTTC. Amino acids: CASSLTRLHYEQYF.

This clonotype was seen repeatedly, ten times or more. This chain connects TRBV20-1 to TRBJ2-7; D is unresolved. CDR3 length: 14 amino acids. Trimming shortened V by 2 bases and J by 0 bases, and 11 bases separated the two germline ends. The germline gives CDR1 DFQATT, CDR2 SNEGSKA (reference sequence). CDR3 nucleotide sequence: TGCAGTGCTAGACCCACTCTGTCCTCCTACGAGCAGTACTTC. This encodes CSARPTLSSYEQYF.

Of note for this clonotype: One end of the junction does not line up with germline, which may come from a read error. V is TRBV10-3 and J is TRBJ2-5; D might be TRBD1 (5 bases). CDR1 is ENHRY and CDR2 is SYGVKD in the germline V gene. This CDR3 contains 14 residues. CDR3 nucleotide sequence: TGTGCCATCAGTGAGTGGGGCGCACAAGGGACCCAGTACTTC. This codes for CAISEWGAQGTQYF.

This clonotype was observed many times. The chain joins TRBV7-2 to TRBJ2-5; D is possibly TRBD1 (7 bases). This CDR3 spans 16 amino acids. In germline, CDR1 is SGHTA, CDR2 FQGNSA. V gave up 5 bases and J gave up 4 bases, with 20 bases separating them. The CDR3 nucleotides are TGTGCCAGCAGCCCACAGTCAAGCAGGGGGGTAGAGACCCAGTACTTC. This codes for CASSPQSSRGVETQYF.

This clonotype was recorded a few times. This rearrangement joins TRBV19 to TRBJ1-1, with D possibly matching TRBD1 (5 bases). This CDR3 has 16 residues. Trimming cost V 9 bases and J 1 base, with 21 bases left between them. Germline assignment: CDR1 LNHDA and CDR2 SQIVND (reference sequence). The CDR3 here is CASTRRDGGSNTEAFF. CDR3 coding DNA: TGTGCCAGCACCAGACGGGATGGGGGTTCGAACACTGAAGCTTTCTTT.

This clonotype was counted at least ten times. V and J are TRBV7-2 and TRBJ1-2, with 7 bases matching TRBD1. Germline CDR1 is SGHTA and CDR2 is FQGNSA. The CDR3 runs 15 residues. Trimming cost V 5 bases and J 5 bases; bases outside gene matches: 11. The CDR3 DNA sequence: TGTGCCAGCAGCAGGGATAGGGGGCCGGGGTATGGCTACACCTTC. Amino acids: CASSRDRGPGYGYTF.

In this sample, this clonotype turned up once. The chain carries TRBV11-2 and TRBJ1-6; 8 nucleotides match TRBD1. Germline V gene sequence: CDR1 SGHAT, CDR2 FQNNGV. CDR3 length: 13 amino acids. Trimming removed 5 bases from V and 9 bases from J; junction bases left unmatched: 3. CDR3 coding DNA: TGTGCCAGCAGCCATGGACAGGGTTCACCCCTCCACTTT. Residues: CASSHGQGSPLHF.

As to this clonotype: One base away lies a much larger clone, so this may be a sequencing read error. This chain connects TRBV25-1 to TRBJ1-5, with D possibly TRBD1 on 6 matching bases. The CDR3 runs to 14 residues. Germline assignment: CDR1 MGHDK and CDR2 SYGVNS. The chain's CDR3 is CASSPQGAKQPQRF. CDR3 coding DNA: TGTGCCAGCAGCCCACAGGGAGCCAAACAGCCCCAGCGTTTT. Variable domain in full (rest from reference TRBV25-1 and TRBJ1-5): EADIYQTPRYLVIGTGKKITLECSQTMGHDKMYWYQQDPGMELHLIHYSYGVNSTEKGDLSSESTVSRIRTEHFPLTLESARPSHTSQYLCASSPQGAKQPQRFGDGTRLSIL.

This clonotype was detected ten times or more. The V and J genes are TRBV20-1 and TRBJ2-5; 9 bases fit TRBD2. From germline, CDR1 is DFQATT and CDR2 SNEGSKA (reference sequence). The ends lost 5 bases at V and 5 bases at J; junction bases unmatched: 12. The CDR3 is made up of 15 amino acids. This CDR3 reads CSAGIGAGGRETQYF. CDR3 bases: TGCAGTGCTGGCATAGGCGCGGGGGGGCGGGAGACCCAGTACTTC.

The chain couples TRBV7-9 to TRBJ2-7; 7 bases fit TRBD2. The V gene's germline CDR1 is SEHNR and CDR2 FQNEAQ (reference sequence). CDR3 length equals 15 residues. Unmatched junction bases numbered 13, after V lost 5 bases and J lost 6 bases. CDR3 region: CASSPWRGGAGEQYF. CDR3 in DNA: TGTGCCAGCAGCCCGTGGAGGGGAGGGGCCGGCGAGCAGTACTTC.

The CDR3 sequence is CASSPNLTGDRGYTF. Here the CDR3 DNA reads TGTGCCAGCTCACCAAACTTGACAGGAGACCGAGGCTACACCTTC. V gene TRBV18 combines with J gene TRBJ1-2, with a possible D match to TRBD1 (6 bases). V was cut by 2 bases and J by 8 bases, with 18 bases left in between. CDR1 and CDR2 from the germline V gene are KGHSH and LQKENI. The CDR3 has 15 amino acids. The full variable domain, rest sourced from reference TRBV18 and TRBJ1-2, is NAGVMQNPRHLVRRRGQEARLRCSPMKGHSHVYWYRQLPEEGLKFMVYLQKENIIDESGMPKERFSAEFPKEGPSILRIQQVVRGDSAAYFCASSPNLTGDRGYTFGSGTRLTVV.

This chain uses TRBV6-1 with TRBJ1-2; no clear D. V lost 10 bases, J lost 6 bases, and 18 bases lay in between. CDR3 length: 13 residues. The germline V gene encodes CDR1 MNHNS and CDR2 SASEGT. The CDR3 nucleotides read TGTGCCAACATTAAGAAAAAAGTAAATGGCTACACCTTC. It is translated as CANIKKKVNGYTF.

The gene calls are TRBV6-5 and TRBJ1-1; D is ambiguous. The CDR3 is 13 amino acids. Per the germline V gene, CDR1 is MNHEY and CDR2 is SVGAGI. V lost 6 bases and J lost 6, with 14 bases in between. The DNA for the CDR3 is TGTGCCAGCAGGCGCGGCGGTTGGCCTGAAGCTTTCTTT. It encodes CASRRGGWPEAFF.

The chain is built from TRBV11-2 and TRBJ2-5; 12 bases are shared with TRBD1. V was pared by 1 base and J by 4 bases, with 4 bases of the junction left unmatched. This CDR3 region has 16 residues. The germline CDR1 and CDR2 sequences are SGHAT and FQNNGV. CDR3 amino acids: CASSLGGTGGGETQYF. The CDR3 DNA follows: TGTGCCAGCAGCTTAGGGGGGACAGGGGGCGGAGAGACCCAGTACTTC.

Points on this clonotype: A read error may account for a junction end that differs from germline. This rearrangement joins TRBV20-1 to TRBJ2-6; 11 bases line up with TRBD1. Germline assignment: CDR1 DFQATT and CDR2 SNEGSKA (reference sequence). The length of the CDR3 is 13 residues. The CDR3 loop is CSAPGTGGNVLTF. The CDR3 bases are TGCAGTGCGCCCGGGACAGGGGGCAACGTCCTGACTTTC.

Concerning this clonotype: A far larger clone is one nucleotide away, so this likely arose from a read error. The rearrangement links TRBV9 to TRBJ1-5; D is unclear. The CDR3 sequence is 10 residues long. CDR1 is SGDLS, CDR2 YYNGEE, per germline. The CDR3 bases are TGTGACAGCAGCAATCAGCCCCAGCATTTT. Translating it yields CDSSNQPQHF.

About this clonotype itself: This may be a read error: a much more frequent sequence differs by one nucleotide. The chain carries TRBV20-1 and TRBJ1-1; 7 nucleotides align to TRBD1. This CDR3 contains 14 residues. V lost 0 bases and J lost 0; bases outside the gene matches: 1. The germline gives CDR1 DFQATT, CDR2 SNEGSKA (reference sequence). The CDR3 sequence is CSARDRGVNTEAFF. In DNA form, the CDR3 reads TGCAGTGCTAGAGACAGGGGGGTGAACACTGAAGCTTTCTTT.

This clonotype was recorded at least ten times. The chain links TRBV7-2 to TRBJ2-7; 8 nucleotides match TRBD2. CDR3 size: 14 residues. The V segment lost 5 bases and the J segment 0 bases; nucleotides outside the gene matches: 3. Germline CDR1 and CDR2: SGHTA and FQGNSA. CDR3 in amino acids: CASSPSGSSYEQYF. The DNA for the CDR3 is TGTGCCAGCAGCCCAAGCGGGAGCTCCTACGAGCAGTACTTC.